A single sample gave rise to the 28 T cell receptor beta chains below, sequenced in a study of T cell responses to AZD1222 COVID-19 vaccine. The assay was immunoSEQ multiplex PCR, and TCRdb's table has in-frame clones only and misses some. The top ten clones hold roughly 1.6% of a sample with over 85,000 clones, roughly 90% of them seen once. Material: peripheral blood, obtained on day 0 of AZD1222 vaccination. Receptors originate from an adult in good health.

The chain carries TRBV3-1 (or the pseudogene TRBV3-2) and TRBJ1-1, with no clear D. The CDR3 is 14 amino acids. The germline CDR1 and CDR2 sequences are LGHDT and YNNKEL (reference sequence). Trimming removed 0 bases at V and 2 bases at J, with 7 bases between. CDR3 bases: TGTGCCAGCAGCCAAGAGAGCGGCAACACTGAAGCTTTCTTT. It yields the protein CASSQESGNTEAFF.

CDR3 nucleotide sequence: TGTGCCAGCTCCTCGGGGGGGACAACTAATGAAAAACTGTTTTTT. Encoded protein: CASSSGGTTNEKLFF. This chain uses TRBV2 with TRBJ1-4; perhaps TRBD1 as D (5 bases). Trimming left V 8 bases short and J 0 bases short, with 13 bases between. Germline CDR1 SNHLY, CDR2 FYNNEI. This CDR3 is built from 15 residues.

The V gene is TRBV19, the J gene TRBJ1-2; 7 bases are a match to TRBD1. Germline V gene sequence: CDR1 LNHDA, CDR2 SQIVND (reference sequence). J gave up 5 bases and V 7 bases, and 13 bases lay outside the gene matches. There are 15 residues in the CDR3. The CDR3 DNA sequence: TGTGCCAGTATAGACCCGGGACAGAGTATTTATGGCTACACCTTC. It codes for CASIDPGQSIYGYTF.

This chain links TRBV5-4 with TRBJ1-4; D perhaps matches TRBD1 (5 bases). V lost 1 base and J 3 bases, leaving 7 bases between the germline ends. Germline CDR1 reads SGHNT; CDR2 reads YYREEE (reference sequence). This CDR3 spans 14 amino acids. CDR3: CASSLRGPNEKLFF. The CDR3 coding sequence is TGTGCCAGCAGCTTGCGGGGACCTAATGAAAAACTGTTTTTT.

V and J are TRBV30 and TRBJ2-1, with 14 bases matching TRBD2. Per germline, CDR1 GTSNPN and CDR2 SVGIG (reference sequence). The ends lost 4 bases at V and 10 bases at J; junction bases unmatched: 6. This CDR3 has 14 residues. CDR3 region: CAWKGTSGSLEQFF. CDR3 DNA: TGTGCCTGGAAAGGGACTAGCGGGAGCTTGGAGCAGTTCTTC.

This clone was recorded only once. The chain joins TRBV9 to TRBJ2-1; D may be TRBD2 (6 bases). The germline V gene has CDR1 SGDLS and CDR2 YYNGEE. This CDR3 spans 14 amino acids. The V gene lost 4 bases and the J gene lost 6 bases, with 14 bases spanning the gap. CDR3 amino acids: CASSSDWRVNEQFF. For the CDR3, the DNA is TGTGCCAGCAGCTCGGACTGGAGGGTCAATGAGCAGTTCTTC.

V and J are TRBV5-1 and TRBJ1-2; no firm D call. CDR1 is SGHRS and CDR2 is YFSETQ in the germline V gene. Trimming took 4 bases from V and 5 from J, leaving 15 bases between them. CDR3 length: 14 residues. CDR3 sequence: CASSPGEFSYGYTF. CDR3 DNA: TGCGCCAGCAGCCCTGGAGAGTTTTCTTATGGCTACACCTTC.

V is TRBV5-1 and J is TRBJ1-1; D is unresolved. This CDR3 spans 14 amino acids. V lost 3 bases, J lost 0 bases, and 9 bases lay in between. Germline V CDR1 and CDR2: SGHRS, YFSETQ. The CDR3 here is CASSSGPMNTEAFF. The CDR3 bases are TGCGCCAGCAGCTCCGGGCCCATGAACACTGAAGCTTTCTTT.

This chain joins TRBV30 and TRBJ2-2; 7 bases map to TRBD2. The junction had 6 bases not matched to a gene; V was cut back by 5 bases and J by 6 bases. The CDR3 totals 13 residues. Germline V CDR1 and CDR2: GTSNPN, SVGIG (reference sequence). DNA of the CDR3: TGTGCCTGGGTGCAACTAGCGTCCGGGGAGCTGTTTTTT. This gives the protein CAWVQLASGELFF.

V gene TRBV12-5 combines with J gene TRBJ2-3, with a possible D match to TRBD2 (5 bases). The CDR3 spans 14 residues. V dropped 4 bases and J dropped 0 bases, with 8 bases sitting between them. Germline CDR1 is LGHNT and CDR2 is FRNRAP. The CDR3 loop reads CASGSRGSTDTQYF. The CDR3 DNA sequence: TGTGCTAGTGGTTCTCGGGGAAGCACAGATACGCAGTATTTT.

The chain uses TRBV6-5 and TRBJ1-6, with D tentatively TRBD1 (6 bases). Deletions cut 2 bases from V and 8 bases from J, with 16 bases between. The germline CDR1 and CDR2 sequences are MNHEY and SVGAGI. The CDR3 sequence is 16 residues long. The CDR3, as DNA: TGTGCCAGCAGTTACCAACCGGGACATCAATATTCACCCCTCCACTTT. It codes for CASSYQPGHQYSPLHF.

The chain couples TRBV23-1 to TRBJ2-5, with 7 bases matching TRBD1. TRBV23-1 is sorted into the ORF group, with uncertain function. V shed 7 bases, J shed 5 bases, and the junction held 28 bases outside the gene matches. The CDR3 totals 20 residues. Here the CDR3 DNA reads TGCGCCAGCACCCTGCATAAATGGACAGGTACTCGCCCCGCTCGCGAGACCCAGTACTTC. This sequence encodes CASTLHKWTGTRPARETQYF.

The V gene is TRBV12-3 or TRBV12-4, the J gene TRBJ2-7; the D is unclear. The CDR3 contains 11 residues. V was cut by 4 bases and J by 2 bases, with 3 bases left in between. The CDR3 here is CASSSTYEQYF. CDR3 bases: TGTGCCAGCAGTTCAACCTACGAGCAGTACTTC.

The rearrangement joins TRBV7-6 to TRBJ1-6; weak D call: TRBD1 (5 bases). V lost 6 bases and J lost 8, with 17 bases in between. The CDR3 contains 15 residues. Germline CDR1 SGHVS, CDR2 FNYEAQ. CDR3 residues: CASRFNQGLDSPLHF. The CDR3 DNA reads TGTGCCAGCAGATTTAACCAGGGTCTAGATTCACCCCTCCACTTT. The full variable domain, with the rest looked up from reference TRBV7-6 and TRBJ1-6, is GAGVSQSPRYKVTKRGQDVALRCDPISGHVSLYWYRQALGQGPEFLTYFNYEAQQDKSGLPNDRFSAERPEGSISTLTIQRTEQRDSAMYRCASRFNQGLDSPLHFGNGTRLTVT.

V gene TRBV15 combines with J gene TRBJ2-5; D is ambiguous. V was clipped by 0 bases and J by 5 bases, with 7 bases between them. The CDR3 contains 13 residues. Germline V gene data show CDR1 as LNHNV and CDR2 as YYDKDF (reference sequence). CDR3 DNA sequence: TGTGCCACCAGCAGAGATTCGTCGGAGACCCAGTACTTC. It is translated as CATSRDSSETQYF.

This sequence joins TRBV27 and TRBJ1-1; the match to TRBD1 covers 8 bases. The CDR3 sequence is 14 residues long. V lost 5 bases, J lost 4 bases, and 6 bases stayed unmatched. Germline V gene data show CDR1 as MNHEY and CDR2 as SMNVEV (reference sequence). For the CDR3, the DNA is TGTGCCAGCAGTCACAGGGGGGGAGGCACTGAAGCTTTCTTT. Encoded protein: CASSHRGGGTEAFF.

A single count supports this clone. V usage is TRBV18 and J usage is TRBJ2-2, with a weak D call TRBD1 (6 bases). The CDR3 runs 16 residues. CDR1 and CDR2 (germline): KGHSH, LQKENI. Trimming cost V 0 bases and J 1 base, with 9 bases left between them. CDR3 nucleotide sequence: TGTGCCAGCTCACCACCGCAGGGGCTGAACACCGGGGAGCTGTTTTTT. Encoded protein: CASSPPQGLNTGELFF.

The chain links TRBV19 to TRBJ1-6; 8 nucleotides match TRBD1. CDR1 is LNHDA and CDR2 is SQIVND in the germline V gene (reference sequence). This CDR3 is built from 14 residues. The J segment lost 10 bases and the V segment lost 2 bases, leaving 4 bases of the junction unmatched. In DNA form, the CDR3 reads TGTGCCAGTAGTATATTTCAGGGGGCCTCACCCCTCCACTTT. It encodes CASSIFQGASPLHF.

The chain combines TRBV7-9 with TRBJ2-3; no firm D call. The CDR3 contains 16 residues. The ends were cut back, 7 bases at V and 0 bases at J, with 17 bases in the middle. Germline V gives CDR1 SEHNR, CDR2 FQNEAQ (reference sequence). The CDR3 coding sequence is TGTGCCAGCACGCCGGGTTCTGGCGCTAGCACAGATACGCAGTATTTT. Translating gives CASTPGSGASTDTQYF.

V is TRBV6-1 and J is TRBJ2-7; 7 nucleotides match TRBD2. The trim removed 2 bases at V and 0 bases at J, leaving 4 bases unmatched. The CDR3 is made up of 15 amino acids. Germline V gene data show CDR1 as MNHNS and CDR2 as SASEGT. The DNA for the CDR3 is TGTGCCAGCAGTGAAACTAGCGAAAGCTCCTACGAGCAGTACTTC. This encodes CASSETSESSYEQYF.

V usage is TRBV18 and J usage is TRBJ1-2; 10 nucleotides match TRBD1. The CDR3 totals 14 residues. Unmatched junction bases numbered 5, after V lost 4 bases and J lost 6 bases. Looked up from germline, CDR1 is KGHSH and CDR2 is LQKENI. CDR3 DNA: TGTGCCAGCTCACAACCGACAGGGGGCCATGGCTACACCTTC. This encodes CASSQPTGGHGYTF.

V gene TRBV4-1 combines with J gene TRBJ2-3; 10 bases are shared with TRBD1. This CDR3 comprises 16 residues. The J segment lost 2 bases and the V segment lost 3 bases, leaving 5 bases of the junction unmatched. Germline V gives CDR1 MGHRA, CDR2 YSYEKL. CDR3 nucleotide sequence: TGCGCCAGCAGCCACACCGGGACAGGGGTCACAGATACGCAGTATTTT. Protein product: CASSHTGTGVTDTQYF.

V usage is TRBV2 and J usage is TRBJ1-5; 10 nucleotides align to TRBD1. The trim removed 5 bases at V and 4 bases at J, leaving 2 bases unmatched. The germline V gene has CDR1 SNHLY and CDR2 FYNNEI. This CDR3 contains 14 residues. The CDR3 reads CASSRTGGNQPQHF. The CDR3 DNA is TGTGCCAGCAGTCGGACAGGGGGAAATCAGCCCCAGCATTTT.

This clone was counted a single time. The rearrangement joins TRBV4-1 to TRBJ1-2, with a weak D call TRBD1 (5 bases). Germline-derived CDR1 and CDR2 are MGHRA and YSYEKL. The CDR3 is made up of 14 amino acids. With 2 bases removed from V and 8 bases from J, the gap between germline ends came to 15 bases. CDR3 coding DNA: TGCGCCAGCAGCCAAACGGGGCAGGGAGGCGGCTACACCTTC. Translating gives CASSQTGQGGGYTF.

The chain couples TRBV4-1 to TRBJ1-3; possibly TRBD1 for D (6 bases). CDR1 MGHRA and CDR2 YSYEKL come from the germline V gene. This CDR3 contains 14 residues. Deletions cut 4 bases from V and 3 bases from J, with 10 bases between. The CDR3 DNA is TGCGCCAGCAGCCTTACAGGGTATGGAAACACCATATATTTT. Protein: CASSLTGYGNTIYF.

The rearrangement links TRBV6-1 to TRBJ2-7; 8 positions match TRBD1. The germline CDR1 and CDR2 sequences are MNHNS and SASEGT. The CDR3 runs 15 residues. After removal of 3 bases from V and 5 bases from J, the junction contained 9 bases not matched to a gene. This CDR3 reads CASSDRTGIYNEQYF. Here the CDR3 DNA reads TGTGCCAGCAGTGATCGGACAGGGATTTACAACGAGCAGTACTTC.

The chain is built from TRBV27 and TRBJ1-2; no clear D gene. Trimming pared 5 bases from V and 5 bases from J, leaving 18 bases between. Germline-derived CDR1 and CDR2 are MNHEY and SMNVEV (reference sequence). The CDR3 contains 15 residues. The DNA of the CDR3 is TGTGCCAGCAGTCTTTCTAGGGCAGGAGGGTATGGCTACACCTTC. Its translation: CASSLSRAGGYGYTF.

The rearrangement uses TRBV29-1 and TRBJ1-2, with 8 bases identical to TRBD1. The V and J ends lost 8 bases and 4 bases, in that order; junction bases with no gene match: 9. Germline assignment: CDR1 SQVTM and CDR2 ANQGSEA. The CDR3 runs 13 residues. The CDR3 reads CSFNGGTGYGYTF. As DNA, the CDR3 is TGCAGCTTTAACGGGGGGACAGGCTATGGCTACACCTTC.